The next 15 T cell receptor beta chains were all read from a single sample in a study of Graves' ophthalmopathy and Graves' hyperthyroidism. Amplification targeted the TCR beta CDR3 regions, with RNA transcripts as the source material. RT-PCR with HTBI primers came first, then second-round multiplex PCR. From the multiplex PCR reads, TCRdb called clonotypes with MiXCR, one entry per CDR3 protein. The top ten clones hold roughly 6.9% of a sample with about 620,000 distinct CDR3 sequences, 22% of them seen once. Sample: peripheral blood. The receptors stem from a woman aged 18-29 years with stable Graves' hyperthyroidism. Some clones in this sample may be carry-over from other donors' samples.

This clonotype was observed a handful of times. This chain links TRBV28 with TRBJ2-5, with D possibly being TRBD2 (5 bases). CDR1 is MDHEN and CDR2 is SYDVKM in the germline V gene. The CDR3 loop spans 13 amino acids. Trimming cost V 7 bases and J 1 base, with 10 bases left between them. The CDR3 sequence is CASTPGVQETQYF. The CDR3 coding sequence is TGTGCCAGCACCCCCGGGGTCCAAGAGACCCAGTACTTC.

The sample holds many counts of this clonotype. J is TRBJ1-5 and V is TRBV27, with 9 positions matching TRBD1. The V gene end was trimmed by 2 bases and the J gene end by 6 bases; junction bases not matched to a gene: 8. CDR3 size: 16 residues. The germline V gene has CDR1 MNHEY and CDR2 SMNVEV (reference sequence). As DNA, the CDR3 is TGTGCCAGCAGTTTAACATCCGGGACAGGGTTTCAGCCCCAGCATTTT. This gives the protein CASSLTSGTGFQPQHF.

The chain joins TRBV5-1 to TRBJ2-7; possibly TRBD2 for D (6 bases). V was pared by 6 bases and J by 1 base, with 14 bases between. The CDR3 covers 14 residues. CDR1 is SGHRS and CDR2 is YFSETQ in the germline V gene. DNA for the CDR3: TGCGCCAGCAACCGGGGACGGGAGTCCTACGAGCAGTACTTC. Translated: CASNRGRESYEQYF. The full variable domain, its missing parts supplied by reference TRBV5-1 and TRBJ2-7, is KAGVTQTPRYLIKTRGQQVTLSCSPISGHRSVSWYQQTPGQGLQFLFEYFSETQRNKGNFPGRFSGRQFSNSRSEMNVSTLELGDSALYLCASNRGRESYEQYFGPGTRLTVT.

This clonotype was seen repeatedly, ten times or more. The chain recombines TRBV25-1 with TRBJ2-7; D ambiguous. The V gene lost 5 bases and the J gene lost 7 bases, with 27 bases spanning the gap. Germline loops: CDR1 MGHDK, CDR2 SYGVNS. The CDR3 runs to 17 residues. In DNA, the CDR3 is TGTGCCAGCAGTCCCTTTATCGACGAAGATCTAACGAGGGAGCAGTACTTC. Protein product: CASSPFIDEDLTREQYF.

This CDR3 reads CSAYRETQYF. CDR3 nucleotides: TGCAGTGCTTACAGGGAGACCCAGTACTTC. This chain connects TRBV20-1 to TRBJ2-5, with TRBD1 as a possible D gene (5 bases). The CDR3 is made up of 10 amino acids. V dropped 5 bases and J dropped 5 bases, with 6 bases sitting between them. Germline V gives CDR1 DFQATT, CDR2 SNEGSKA (reference sequence).

This clonotype was found many times. V usage is TRBV12-3 or TRBV12-4 and J usage is TRBJ1-2; 7 nucleotides agree with TRBD1. Trimming cost V 3 bases and J 1 base; bases outside gene matches: 5. The CDR3 extends over 15 amino acids. The CDR3: CASSLTGTVNYGYTF. Written as DNA, the CDR3 is TGTGCCAGCAGTTTGACCGGGACAGTTAACTATGGCTACACCTTC.

In this sample, this clonotype turned up many times. The chain links TRBV6-1 to TRBJ2-6; D not certain. V dropped 0 bases and J dropped 2 bases, with 8 bases sitting between them. There are 16 residues in the CDR3. CDR1 is MNHNS and CDR2 is SASEGT in the germline V gene. CDR3 loop: CASSEAPSPGANVLTF. CDR3 sequence (DNA): TGTGCCAGCAGTGAAGCGCCCAGCCCTGGGGCCAACGTCCTGACTTTC.

This clonotype was picked up many times. The chain joins TRBV27 to TRBJ2-6; possible D gene TRBD1, 5 bases. The CDR3 totals 17 residues. Trimming removed 2 bases from V and 0 bases from J, with 11 bases in between. Germline V gives CDR1 MNHEY, CDR2 SMNVEV (reference sequence). The CDR3 sequence: CASSLRRQTSGANVLTF. CDR3 coding DNA: TGTGCCAGCAGTTTACGGAGACAGACCTCTGGGGCCAACGTCCTGACTTTC.

The rearrangement joins TRBV2 to TRBJ1-1, with D perhaps matching TRBD1 (5 bases). Germline V lookup: CDR1 SNHLY, CDR2 FYNNEI. Trimming removed 3 bases at V and 5 bases at J, with 13 bases between. CDR3 length: 14 amino acids. The DNA of the CDR3 is TGTGCCAGCAGTGACGGGGCGGATAAGACTGAAGCTTTCTTT. Its protein product is CASSDGADKTEAFF.

This clonotype was recorded many times. CDR3 DNA sequence: TGCGCCAGCAGCCCTAGGGACAGGGGCACCGGGGAGCTGTTTTTT. Translated: CASSPRDRGTGELFF. This sequence joins TRBV5-1 and TRBJ2-2; the match to TRBD1 covers 10 bases. V shed 4 bases and J 4 bases; nucleotides not matched to a gene: 4. CDR3 length equals 15 residues. CDR1 SGHRS and CDR2 YFSETQ come from the germline V gene.

The rearrangement links TRBV6-5 to TRBJ2-7; D possibly matches TRBD1 or TRBD2 (5 bases each). Germline V gene lookup returns CDR1 MNHEY and CDR2 SVGAGI. Trimming pared 5 bases from V and 6 bases from J, leaving 20 bases between. The CDR3 runs 15 residues. CDR3 protein: CASSVLTDTGTEQYF. The CDR3 coding sequence is TGTGCCAGCAGTGTACTGACAGACACCGGGACCGAGCAGTACTTC.

This clonotype was detected ten times or more. J is TRBJ1-2 and V is TRBV20-1; D gene unclear. Per the germline V gene, CDR1 is DFQATT and CDR2 is SNEGSKA (reference sequence). V dropped 0 bases and J dropped 1 base, with 12 bases sitting between them. The CDR3 has 15 amino acids. CDR3 DNA: TGCAGTGCTAGAGATAAAAGTCCCAGTAACTATGGCTACACCTTC. It yields the protein CSARDKSPSNYGYTF.

This clonotype was detected a few times. The CDR3 DNA reads TGCAGTGCTAGAGATCCCGGGACTACGGACCGGGCTTTCTTT. It is translated as CSARDPGTTDRAFF. V is TRBV20-1 and J is TRBJ1-1; a possible D gene is TRBD1 (5 bases). V was cut by 0 bases and J by 11 bases, with 19 bases left in between. Germline lookup yields CDR1 DFQATT and CDR2 SNEGSKA (reference sequence). CDR3 size: 14 residues.

Many counts were recorded for this clonotype. This sequence joins TRBV6-5 and TRBJ2-3, with a possible D match to TRBD2 (5 bases). Deletions cut 2 bases from V and 3 bases from J, with 9 bases between. Germline CDR1 MNHEY, CDR2 SVGAGI. This CDR3 spans 14 amino acids. The CDR3 DNA is TGTGCCAGCAGTTACGAGGGCTGGACAGATACGCAGTATTTT. Its translation: CASSYEGWTDTQYF.

There are many counts of this clonotype. The genes are TRBV29-1 and TRBJ1-2; D not certain. Germline CDR1 SQVTM, CDR2 ANQGSEA. This CDR3 region has 13 residues. Trimming removed 4 bases from V and 6 bases from J, with 15 bases in between. The CDR3 sequence is CSVALSYDDGYTF. Here the CDR3 DNA reads TGCAGCGTTGCACTTTCCTACGATGATGGCTACACCTTC. Looking up the rest from reference TRBV29-1 and TRBJ1-2 gives the full variable domain: SAVISQKPSRDICQRGTSLTIQCQVDSQVTMMFWYRQQPGQSLTLIATANQGSEATYESGFVIDKFPISRPNLTFSTLTVSNMSPEDSSIYLCSVALSYDDGYTFGSGTRLTVV.